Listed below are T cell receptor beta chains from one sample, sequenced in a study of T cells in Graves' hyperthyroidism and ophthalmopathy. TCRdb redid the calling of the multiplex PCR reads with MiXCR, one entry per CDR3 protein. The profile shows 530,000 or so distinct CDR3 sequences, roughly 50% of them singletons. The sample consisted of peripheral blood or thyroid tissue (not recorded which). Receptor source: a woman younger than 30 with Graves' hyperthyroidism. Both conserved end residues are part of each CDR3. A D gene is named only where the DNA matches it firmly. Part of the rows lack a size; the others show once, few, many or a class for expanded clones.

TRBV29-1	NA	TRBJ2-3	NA	CSVTKQGIDTDTQYF	TGCAGCGTCACCAAACAGGGCATCGACACAGATACGCAGTATTTT
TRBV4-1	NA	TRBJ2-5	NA	CASSQGTGTQYF	TGCGCCAGCAGCCAAGGGACCGGGACCCAGTACTTC
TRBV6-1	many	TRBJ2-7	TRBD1	CASRLTGMVEQYF	TGTGCCAGCAGATTGACAGGGATGGTCGAGCAGTACTTC
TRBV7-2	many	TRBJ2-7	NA	CASSLTPPRNEQYF	TGTGCCAGCAGCTTAACCCCCCCTAGAAACGAGCAGTACTTC
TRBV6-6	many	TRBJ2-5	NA	CASEAAIQETQYF	TGTGCCAGCGAGGCAGCCATCCAAGAGACCCAGTACTTC
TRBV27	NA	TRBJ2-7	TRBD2	CASSAETSGRLYEQYF	TGTGCCAGCAGTGCCGAGACTAGCGGGAGGTTGTACGAGCAGTACTTC
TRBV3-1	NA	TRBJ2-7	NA	CASSQGPGLSYEQYF	TGTGCCAGCAGCCAAGGGCCGGGGCTCTCCTACGAGCAGTACTTC
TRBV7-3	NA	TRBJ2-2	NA	CASSRPGTSNTGELFF	TGTGCCAGCAGCAGACCCGGGACTTCGAACACCGGGGAGCTGTTTTTT
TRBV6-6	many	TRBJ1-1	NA	CASSYPIFRTDLDTEAFF	TGTGCCAGCAGTTACCCGATTTTCCGGACAGACCTCGACACTGAAGCTTTCTTT
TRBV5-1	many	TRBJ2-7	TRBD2	CASSLSGGHPYEQYF	TGCGCCAGCAGCTTAAGCGGGGGCCACCCCTACGAGCAGTACTTC
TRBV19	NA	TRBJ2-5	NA	CASTAVGRQETQYF	TGTGCCAGTACCGCGGTTGGGAGACAAGAGACCCAGTACTTC
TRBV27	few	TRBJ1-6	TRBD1	CASSNRGTLSPLHF	TGTGCCAGCTCAAACAGGGGTACACTCTCACCCCTCCACTTT
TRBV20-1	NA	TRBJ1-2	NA	CSAQQQGLGRIDVTYGYTF	TGCAGTGCCCAACAACAGGGACTGGGCAGGATCGATGTGACCTATGGCTACACCTTC
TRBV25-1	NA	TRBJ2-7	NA	CASSVKGGNEQYF	TGCGCCAGCAGCGTAAAAGGGGGTAATGAGCAGTACTTC
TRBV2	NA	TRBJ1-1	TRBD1	CASSKRTGLNTEAFF	TGTGCCAGCAGTAAGAGGACAGGACTGAACACTGAAGCTTTCTTT
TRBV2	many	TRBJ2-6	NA	CASSAFGSFSGANVLTF	TGTGCCAGCAGTGCTTTTGGCAGTTTCTCTGGGGCCAACGTCCTGACTTTC
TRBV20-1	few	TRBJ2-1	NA	CSASLIADRLSNEQFF	TGCAGTGCTTCCCTCATAGCGGACCGTCTTTCCAATGAGCAGTTCTTC
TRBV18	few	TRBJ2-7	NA	CASSPGWTVAYEQYF	TGTGCCAGCTCACCAGGGTGGACGGTGGCCTACGAGCAGTACTTC
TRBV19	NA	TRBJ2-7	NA	CASNNGAGNGEQYF	TGTGCCAGTAATAACGGGGCAGGGAATGGCGAGCAGTACTTC
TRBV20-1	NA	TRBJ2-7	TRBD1	CSARSGQVIEQYF	TGCAGTGCTAGGTCGGGACAGGTGATCGAGCAGTACTTC
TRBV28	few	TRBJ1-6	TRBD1	CASSPPYRGRNSPLHF	TGTGCCAGCAGTCCCCCCTACAGGGGGAGGAATTCACCCCTCCACTTT
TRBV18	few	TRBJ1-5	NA	CASSPRDTNQPQHF	TGTGCCAGCTCACCCCGGGACACCAATCAGCCCCAGCATTTT
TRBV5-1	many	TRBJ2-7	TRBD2	CASSTRPGLAAREQYF	TGCGCCAGCAGCACAAGACCGGGACTAGCGGCTCGGGAGCAGTACTTC
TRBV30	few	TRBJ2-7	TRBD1	CAWGTGTGNYEQYF	TGTGCCTGGGGTACCGGGACAGGGAACTACGAGCAGTACTTC
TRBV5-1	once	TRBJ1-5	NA	CASSLVPGKHLNQPQHF	TGCGCCAGCAGCTTGGTGCCAGGAAAACACCTAAATCAGCCCCAGCATTTT
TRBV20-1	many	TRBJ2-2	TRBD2	CSGWRENTGELFF	TGCAGTGGGTGGCGGGAGAATACCGGGGAGCTGTTTTTT
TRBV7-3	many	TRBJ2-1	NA	CASSPGGLYEQFF	TGTGCCAGCAGCCCAGGGGGGCTATATGAGCAGTTCTTC
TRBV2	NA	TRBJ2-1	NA	CASSESLGVGDEQFF	TGTGCCAGCAGTGAAAGTCTAGGCGTAGGCGATGAGCAGTTCTTC
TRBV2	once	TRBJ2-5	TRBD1	CASSVGQDQYF	TGTGCCAGCAGTGTTGGACAGGATCAGTACTTC
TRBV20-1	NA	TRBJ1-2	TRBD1	CSALRGQGDSANYGYTF	TGCAGTGCCCTGCGGGGACAGGGGGATTCCGCTAACTATGGCTACACCTTC